The clone carrying this T cell receptor beta chain has a handful of counts. Antigen specificity is unknown. A single record per CDR3 protein comes from TCRdb applying MiXCR to the 5' RACE reads. Here the sample spans approximately 580,000 distinct CDR3 sequences, less than 20% being singletons. Germline loops: CDR1 KGHSH, CDR2 LQKENI. V dropped 3 bases and J dropped 7 bases, with 16 bases sitting between them. The CDR3 is 16 amino acids. This sample is part of a study of T cells after yellow fever vaccination. Findings and caveats of the study: Only a minor proportion of clonotypes was detected across both CD4 and CD8 compartments. The study re-detected most primary-vaccination clones after the booster (96% CD4, roughly 91% CD8). It was the secondary response that reached its peak faster, day 5 versus 15, but it was weaker.

This sequence joins TRBV18 and TRBJ1-6; no firm D call. The sequence came from a man aged 18 to 30 who received the YFV17D yellow fever vaccine. The sequencing used PBMCs, collected around 5 days after the first yellow fever vaccination. This CDR3 reads CASSPAEASLNSPLHF. The CDR3, as DNA: TGTGCCAGCTCACCGGCGGAAGCTAGCTTAAATTCACCCCTCCACTTT.